This T cell receptor (beta chain) was captured in a study of vaccination and CD4 T cells after COVID-19. About the research overall: Blood was drawn a median about 75 days post second dose, range 14 to 241. Whole-study findings and limits: For convalescent patients, 304 of the 307 vaccine-specific clones analyzed were classified as spike mono-reactive. A relatively small number of convalescent patients were studied, and no early post-infection timepoints were included.

Note on this clonotype: Antigen unknown.

The treatment was: roughly 10-day PBMC culture with coronavirus spike peptide pools or control peptides (ViraFEST assay). Scientists ran DNA taken from cultured CD4+ T cells through the Oncomine TCR Beta short-read assay for sequencing. Investigators obtained genomic DNA by extraction from cultured CD4+ T cells. One entry per CDR3 protein results from TCRdb running MiXCR on the PCR reads. This table holds some 5,400 distinct CDR3 sequences, around 50% found once. Germline lookup yields CDR1 SGHTS and CDR2 YDEGEE. The ends were cut back, 2 bases at V and 4 bases at J, with 12 bases in the middle. The CDR3 covers 14 residues.

The source is a human donor who had recovered from COVID-19. The sequenced sample was CD4+ T cells from blood, cultured in vitro. The V and J genes are TRBV5-8 and TRBJ1-1, with D possibly TRBD1 on 5 matching bases. The CDR3 DNA is TGTGCCAGCAGCTTTCGGGGCTTAGGCACTGAAGCTTTCTTT. Translating it yields CASSFRGLGTEAFF.